These 27 T cell receptor beta chains share one sample of origin, sequenced in a study of cytomegalovirus exposure and HLA in healthy donors. The PCR had 60 Vbeta and 13 Jbeta primers. Assay: immunoSEQ multiplex PCR; the TCRdb copy retains only in-frame clones and omits some. Among about 250,000 clones, around 78% were seen once, and the ten largest hold less than 0.6%. Sequenced input: PBMCs. The receptors were gathered from a boy under 18 in good health and CMV-seronegative.

The chain couples TRBV27 to TRBJ2-1, with TRBD1 as a possible D gene (5 bases). Germline V gene lookup returns CDR1 MNHEY and CDR2 SMNVEV (reference sequence). This CDR3 is 14 amino acids long. Trimming left V 8 bases short and J 1 base short, with 12 bases between. This CDR3 is CASAPGNSYNEQFF. For the CDR3, the DNA is TGTGCCAGCGCCCCAGGGAATTCCTACAATGAGCAGTTCTTC.

This clone was observed a handful of times. The chain has TRBV12-5 and TRBJ1-1, with a weak D call TRBD1 (5 bases). Germline V CDR1 and CDR2: LGHNT, FRNRAP. V lost 1 base and J lost 11, with 11 bases in between. CDR3 length equals 12 residues. The CDR3, as DNA: TGTGCTAGTGGTTTGGACGGGGGGAAGGCTTTCTTT. It yields the protein CASGLDGGKAFF.

To note about this clone: Compared with germline, one end of the junction differs, possibly owing to a read error. The V and J genes are TRBV4-1 and TRBJ1-2, with unresolved D. The CDR3 sequence is 12 residues long. Per the germline V gene, CDR1 is MGHRA and CDR2 is YSYEKL. The CDR3 DNA follows: TGCGCCAGCAGCCAAGATCCCTTACGGCAGGACTTC. It is translated as CASSQDPLRQDF.

The chain combines TRBV6-1 with TRBJ2-7; 7 bases match TRBD1. Unmatched junction bases numbered 7, after V lost 7 bases and J lost 1 base. The CDR3 covers 14 residues. Germline V CDR1 and CDR2: MNHNS, SASEGT. CDR3: CASIQGVISYEQYF. CDR3 DNA: TGTGCCAGCATTCAGGGGGTTATATCCTACGAGCAGTACTTC.

V and J are TRBV23-1 and TRBJ2-7; 10 positions match TRBD1. TRBV23-1 is identified as an open reading frame with a role that is uncertain. The CDR3 has 17 amino acids. Trimming removed 0 bases from V and 1 base from J; junction bases left unmatched: 6. The CDR3 sequence is CASSQSETGGRSYEQYF. CDR3 DNA: TGCGCCAGCAGTCAATCTGAGACAGGGGGCCGGTCCTACGAGCAGTACTTC.

In its sample, this clone was seen a few times. The chain combines TRBV2 with TRBJ2-7; TRBD2 aligns across 9 bases. The CDR3 is made up of 15 amino acids. Germline V gives CDR1 SNHLY, CDR2 FYNNEI. J was trimmed by 1 base and V by 8 bases; bases with no gene match: 9. CDR3 bases: TGTGCCAGCGTTTTAGGACTAGCGATGTCCTACGAGCAGTACTTC. Residues: CASVLGLAMSYEQYF.

This clone was detected only once. The chain employs TRBV5-1 and TRBJ1-3; D might be TRBD1 (6 bases). This CDR3 comprises 15 residues. V lost 4 bases, J lost 0 bases, and 11 bases lay in between. Germline V gene lookup returns CDR1 SGHRS and CDR2 YFSETQ. CDR3 loop: CASSTGQTSGNTIYF. CDR3 nucleotide sequence: TGCGCCAGCAGCACAGGACAGACCTCTGGAAACACCATATATTTT.

This clone was picked up one time. The chain combines TRBV9 with TRBJ2-5, with 9 bases aligning to TRBD2. This CDR3 comprises 16 residues. With 0 bases clipped from V and 5 bases from J, the junction kept 8 bases outside the gene matches. Germline CDR1 and CDR2: SGDLS and YYNGEE. CDR3 residues: CASSVGAGGGAETQYF. The CDR3, as DNA: TGTGCCAGCAGCGTAGGGGCTGGCGGGGGGGCTGAGACCCAGTACTTC.

This clone was detected once. The chain links TRBV30 to TRBJ2-1, with unresolved D. V was cut by 1 base and J by 12 bases, with 19 bases left in between. From germline, CDR1 is GTSNPN and CDR2 SVGIG (reference sequence). The CDR3 length is 14 residues. DNA of the CDR3: TGTGCCTGGAGTGGATCGTCTATGATGAGGTGGCAGTTCTTC. Translation: CAWSGSSMMRWQFF.

V usage is TRBV2 and J usage is TRBJ1-5, with D unclear. Germline CDR1 and CDR2: SNHLY and FYNNEI. V was shortened by 9 bases and J by 0 bases, with 12 bases between the two germline ends. This CDR3 spans 14 amino acids. The CDR3 nucleotides are TGTGCCAGTGGGCAAACCTATAGCAATCAGCCCCAGCATTTT. Its protein product is CASGQTYSNQPQHF.

This rearrangement joins TRBV6-5 to TRBJ1-1, with D perhaps TRBD1 (5 bases). Germline CDR1 reads MNHEY; CDR2 reads SVGAGI. Trimming cost V 4 bases and J 0 bases, with 9 bases left between them. This CDR3 is 14 amino acids long. The CDR3 sequence is CASSSTGLNTEAFF. Written as DNA, the CDR3 is TGTGCCAGCAGTTCCACAGGCTTGAACACTGAAGCTTTCTTT.

This clone was recorded only once. The V gene is TRBV2, the J gene TRBJ2-7, with 13 bases aligning to TRBD2. Germline V CDR1 and CDR2: SNHLY, FYNNEI. J lost 4 bases, V lost 4 bases, and 4 bases had no gene match. The CDR3 loop spans 15 amino acids. This CDR3 reads CASSGLAGGAYEQYF. The CDR3 nucleotides read TGTGCCAGCAGTGGACTAGCGGGAGGCGCGTACGAGCAGTACTTC.

The genes are TRBV7-2 and TRBJ2-7; weak D call: TRBD1 (6 bases). The V gene's germline CDR1 is SGHTA and CDR2 FQGNSA. The CDR3 sequence is 14 residues long. V shed 3 bases and J shed 6 bases, with 15 bases lying between them. CDR3 nucleotide sequence: TGTGCCAGCAGCTTGGGGGCCCCGCTCCCCGAGCAGTACTTC. It specifies CASSLGAPLPEQYF.

The J gene is TRBJ2-7, the V gene TRBV25-1, with a weak D call TRBD2 (6 bases). Trimming removed 3 bases from V and 6 bases from J, with 15 bases in between. This CDR3 contains 14 residues. CDR1 is MGHDK and CDR2 is SYGVNS in the germline V gene. The CDR3 DNA reads as TGTGCCAGCAGTGAGGCCCCGGGACTTCTCGAGCAGTACTTC. Residues: CASSEAPGLLEQYF.

The rearrangement joins TRBV11-2 to TRBJ2-7; TRBD2 is a possible D gene (6 bases). Trimming removed 8 bases from V and 2 bases from J, with 13 bases in between. Germline V lookup: CDR1 SGHAT, CDR2 FQNNGV. The CDR3 spans 13 residues. The CDR3 DNA follows: TGTGCCAGCTTCGGGGACTCAGCCTACGAGCAGTACTTC. Protein product: CASFGDSAYEQYF.

This clone was recorded once. The V call is TRBV18, the J call TRBJ2-1, with a weak D call TRBD1 (6 bases). Germline values: CDR1 KGHSH, CDR2 LQKENI. This CDR3 spans 17 amino acids. V lost 2 bases and J 4 bases, leaving 18 bases between the germline ends. The CDR3 here is CASSPGSGRGAYNEQFF. In nucleotides, the CDR3 is TGTGCCAGCTCACCAGGCTCGGGCAGGGGAGCATACAATGAGCAGTTCTTC.

V gene TRBV5-1 combines with J gene TRBJ1-2, with 8 bases matching TRBD1. Germline V gene data show CDR1 as SGHRS and CDR2 as YFSETQ. With 4 bases clipped from V and 4 bases from J, the junction kept 9 bases outside the gene matches. The CDR3 consists of 15 residues. CDR3 protein: CASSPTGVEGYGYTF. The CDR3, as DNA: TGCGCCAGCAGCCCGACAGGGGTGGAAGGCTATGGCTACACCTTC.

The gene calls are TRBV30 and TRBJ1-2; D call uncertain. CDR1 and CDR2 from the germline V gene are GTSNPN and SVGIG (reference sequence). The CDR3 is 12 residues long. The V end was cut by 5 bases, the J end by 8 bases, with 15 bases between. DNA of the CDR3: TGTGCCTGGGATGTAGGACCGGGAGGCTACACCTTC. The encoded protein is CAWDVGPGGYTF.

The J gene is TRBJ2-4, the V gene TRBV10-1; 9 nucleotides align to TRBD1. This CDR3 has 15 residues. The junction had 5 bases not matched to a gene; V was cut back by 2 bases and J by 6 bases. Germline V gives CDR1 WNHNN, CDR2 SYGVQD (reference sequence). Written as DNA, the CDR3 is TGCGCCAGCAGTGAGGGGACAGGGTCGGGAAACATTCAGTACTTC. Protein: CASSEGTGSGNIQYF.

This chain joins TRBV29-1 and TRBJ2-1, with TRBD2 matching over 7 bases. The CDR3 spans 14 residues. The V segment lost 6 bases and the J segment 6 bases; nucleotides outside the gene matches: 11. The germline V gene has CDR1 SQVTM and CDR2 ANQGSEA. This chain's CDR3 is CSVLGLVIRNEQFF. In DNA, the CDR3 is TGCAGCGTGCTTGGACTAGTTATACGCAATGAGCAGTTCTTC.

This clone was recorded a few times. The rearrangement joins TRBV5-1 to TRBJ1-1; 7 positions agree with TRBD1. The CDR3 is 13 amino acids. With 6 bases clipped from V and 1 base from J, the junction kept 3 bases outside the gene matches. Germline lookup yields CDR1 SGHRS and CDR2 YFSETQ. The CDR3: CASKRQGNTEAFF. The CDR3 DNA reads TGCGCCAGCAAGCGACAGGGGAACACTGAAGCTTTCTTT. Full variable domain (missing parts from reference TRBV5-1 and TRBJ1-1): KAGVTQTPRYLIKTRGQQVTLSCSPISGHRSVSWYQQTPGQGLQFLFEYFSETQRNKGNFPGRFSGRQFSNSRSEMNVSTLELGDSALYLCASKRQGNTEAFFGQGTRLTVV.

The V gene is TRBV6-6, the J gene TRBJ2-4; tentative D call: TRBD2 (5 bases). Germline assignment: CDR1 MNHNY and CDR2 SVGAGI (reference sequence). This CDR3 region has 14 residues. Trimming removed 3 bases from V and 6 bases from J, with 12 bases in between. CDR3 region: CASSYAGIANIQYF. CDR3 sequence (DNA): TGTGCCAGCAGTTATGCCGGGATAGCAAACATTCAGTACTTC.

The chain combines TRBV29-1 with TRBJ2-2, with 8 nucleotides matching TRBD1. Per the germline V gene, CDR1 is SQVTM and CDR2 is ANQGSEA. The ends lost 6 bases at V and 3 bases at J; junction bases unmatched: 12. The CDR3 sequence is 16 residues long. This CDR3 reads CSVTQQGVGHTGELFF. Written as DNA, the CDR3 is TGCAGCGTAACACAACAGGGGGTCGGACACACCGGGGAGCTGTTTTTT.

The rearrangement joins TRBV19 to TRBJ2-1, with 10 bases that match TRBD1. V lost 3 bases, J lost 5 bases, and 4 bases stayed unmatched. The CDR3 length is 15 residues. CDR1 and CDR2 (germline): LNHDA, SQIVND (reference sequence). The chain's CDR3 is CASSMGQGLDNEQFF. The CDR3 DNA sequence: TGTGCCAGTAGTATGGGACAGGGGTTGGACAATGAGCAGTTCTTC.

In its sample, this clone was seen once. The CDR3 loop reads CASSLPQGAGTEAFF. For the CDR3, the DNA is TGTGCCAGCAGCTTGCCACAGGGGGCAGGCACTGAAGCTTTCTTT. The rearrangement uses TRBV5-6 and TRBJ1-1; 9 bases fit TRBD1. V lost 1 base to trimming and J lost 4 bases; unmatched junction nucleotides: 5. CDR3 length equals 15 residues. The germline gives CDR1 SGHDT, CDR2 YYEEEE.

The chain combines TRBV18 with TRBJ2-1; TRBD2 might be the D (6 bases). Trimming took 2 bases from V and 0 from J, leaving 17 bases between them. CDR3 length: 18 amino acids. Germline CDR1 and CDR2: KGHSH and LQKENI. The CDR3 loop reads CASSPVGGRRSSYNEQFF. The CDR3 DNA is TGTGCCAGCTCACCAGTGGGAGGCCGGCGAAGCTCCTACAATGAGCAGTTCTTC.

The gene calls are TRBV4-1 and TRBJ2-7; D is perhaps TRBD2 (5 bases). Germline V gene sequence: CDR1 MGHRA, CDR2 YSYEKL. The CDR3 contains 14 residues. V lost 0 bases and J lost 5, with 11 bases in between. The CDR3 here is CASSQEFRDHEQYF. The CDR3, as DNA: TGCGCCAGCAGCCAAGAATTCCGGGATCACGAGCAGTACTTC.